This T cell receptor (beta chain) was sequenced in a study of T cells after posttransplantation cyclophosphamide. Findings and caveats of the study: Tissue-infiltrating T cells from skin or gut overlapped little with blood T cells. Later post-transplant blood repertoires were often dominated by donor CD8+ memory clones. TRB clonality was highly associated with recipient CMV seropositivity and reactivation.

Here immunoSEQ multiplex PCR was the method, and the copy in TCRdb shows in-frame clones only, minus some. The repertoire consists of about 52,000 clones, with 85% to 90% occurring once and the leading ten covering less than 3.5%. The V end was cut by 6 bases, the J end by 5 bases, with 10 bases between. The CDR3 totals 12 residues. Germline lookup yields CDR1 ENHRY and CDR2 SYGVKD. The sample holds a few counts of this clone. Its antigen is unknown. This TCR came from a man younger than 45 with a blood cancer, CMV-positive, and with a related stem cell donor. The chain employs TRBV10-3 and TRBJ1-1; unclear D gene. The sample consisted of PBMCs. DNA of the CDR3: TGTGCCATCAGAGTCGGAGGGACTGAAGCTTTCTTT. The encoded protein is CAIRVGGTEAFF.